This passage covers 8 T cell receptor beta chains from one sample sequenced in a study of control samples from healthy donors and cancer patients. The repertoire was sequenced with immunoSEQ multiplex PCR; TCRdb's copy has only in-frame clones and lacks some. The sample contains 85,000 to 95,000 clones, roughly four fifths of which appear only once. The sample comprised blood. All receptors come from a woman aged 55-69 years in good health.

This rearrangement joins TRBV15 to TRBJ1-3; D call uncertain. V gave up 3 bases and J gave up 2 bases, with 20 bases separating them. The CDR3 has 18 amino acids. Per the germline V gene, CDR1 is LNHNV and CDR2 is YYDKDF (reference sequence). The CDR3 reads CATSSESLRVPPGNTIYF. The DNA for the CDR3 is TGTGCCACCAGCAGTGAAAGTTTGAGGGTACCCCCTGGAAACACCATATATTTT.

To note about this clone: The junction departs from germline at one end; a sequencing error may be responsible. V and J are TRBV11-2 and TRBJ1-3; D is uncertain. The CDR3 length is 11 residues. CDR1 and CDR2 (germline): SGHAT, FQNNGV. This chain's CDR3 is CASSRSGSLSF. The CDR3 region has the DNA TGTGCCAGCAGCCGAAGTGGGAGCCTCTCCTTT. Drawing the rest from reference TRBV11-2 and TRBJ1-3, the complete variable domain is EAGVAQSPRYKIIEKRQSVAFWCNPISGHATLYWYQQILGQGPKLLIQFQNNGVVDDSQLPKDRFSAERLKGVDSTLKIQPAKLEDSAVYLCASSRSGSLSFGEGSWLTVV.

This clone was counted a few times. V gene TRBV18 combines with J gene TRBJ2-5, with D unresolved. CDR1 is KGHSH and CDR2 is LQKENI in the germline V gene. The length of the CDR3 is 12 residues. The germline V and J ends were trimmed by 0 bases and 4 bases, with 3 bases remaining between them. The CDR3 region is CASSPPRETQYF. CDR3 nucleotide sequence: TGTGCCAGCTCACCACCAAGAGAGACCCAGTACTTC. Variable domain in full (rest from reference TRBV18 and TRBJ2-5): NAGVMQNPRHLVRRRGQEARLRCSPMKGHSHVYWYRQLPEEGLKFMVYLQKENIIDESGMPKERFSAEFPKEGPSILRIQQVVRGDSAAYFCASSPPRETQYFGPGTRLLVL.

V is TRBV19 and J is TRBJ2-1; 7 bases match TRBD2. J was trimmed by 9 bases and V by 3 bases; bases with no gene match: 8. Germline-derived CDR1 and CDR2 are LNHDA and SQIVND (reference sequence). The CDR3 extends over 14 amino acids. The CDR3 DNA reads as TGTGCCAGTAGTATCACTCCAGGGAGGGTTGAGCAGTTCTTC. Translating gives CASSITPGRVEQFF. The variable domain in full, with the rest retrieved from reference TRBV19 and TRBJ2-1, is DGGITQSPKYLFRKEGQNVTLSCEQNLNHDAMYWYRQDPGQGLRLIYYSQIVNDFQKGDIAEGYSVSREKKESFPLTVTSAQKNPTAFYLCASSITPGRVEQFFGPGTRLTVL.

This clone was recorded once. V is TRBV3-1 (or the pseudogene TRBV3-2) and J is TRBJ1-2; D uncertain. CDR3 length equals 11 residues. CDR1 is LGHDT, CDR2 YNNKEL, per germline (reference sequence). Trimming took 3 bases from V and 7 from J, leaving 6 bases between them. The CDR3 DNA sequence: TGTGCCAGCAGCCACGGCCGTGGCTACACCTTC. Its protein is CASSHGRGYTF.

This clone was recorded once. The rearrangement links TRBV7-9 to TRBJ1-1; the D gene is possibly TRBD1 (5 bases). Germline V lookup: CDR1 SEHNR, CDR2 FQNEAQ (reference sequence). V shed 3 bases and J shed 2 bases, with 13 bases lying between them. The CDR3 runs 15 residues. The CDR3 region is CASSFPTGVNTEAFF. The DNA for the CDR3 is TGTGCCAGCAGCTTCCCTACAGGCGTCAACACTGAAGCTTTCTTT.

The count of this clone is one. The chain employs TRBV7-2 and TRBJ2-3, with TRBD2 matching 8 bases. Germline lookup yields CDR1 SGHTA and CDR2 FQGNSA. The CDR3 loop spans 16 amino acids. V was clipped by 5 bases and J by 4 bases; unmatched bases: 11. CDR3 sequence reads: CASSAWGGGIADTQYF. CDR3 sequence (DNA): TGTGCCAGCAGCGCCTGGGGCGGGGGGATAGCAGATACGCAGTATTTT.

This chain connects TRBV5-8 to TRBJ2-5; D possibly matches TRBD1 or TRBD2 (5 bases each). Looked up from germline, CDR1 is SGHTS and CDR2 is YDEGEE. This CDR3 is built from 16 residues. V was pared by 0 bases and J by 1 base, with 13 bases between. CDR3 residues: CASSLGGGPSQETQYF. Here the CDR3 DNA reads TGTGCCAGCAGCTTGGGGGGCGGGCCGTCCCAAGAGACCCAGTACTTC.